Below, 22 T cell receptor beta chains from the same sample are listed, as sequenced in a study of control samples from healthy donors and cancer patients. Only in-frame clones appear in the TCRdb table, and some are missing; sequencing was by immunoSEQ multiplex PCR. The sample holds 75,000 to 100,000 clones, around 90% seen once. The specimen was blood. All receptors derive from a human donor in good health. The donor label of this sample is uncertain.

This chain joins TRBV5-8 and TRBJ1-1; maybe TRBD1 (5 bases). Germline CDR1 is SGHTS and CDR2 is YDEGEE. This CDR3 has 14 residues. Trimming took off 0 bases at V and 5 bases at J, with 11 bases between the two ends. The CDR3 loop reads CASSLAGMGTEAFF. Here the CDR3 DNA reads TGTGCCAGCAGCTTGGCAGGGATGGGGACTGAAGCTTTCTTT.

The chain uses TRBV5-1 and TRBJ1-6, with D perhaps matching TRBD1 (5 bases). The V end lost 4 bases, the J end lost 7 bases, and 12 bases lay between the germline ends. CDR1 and CDR2 from the germline V gene are SGHRS and YFSETQ. CDR3 length equals 14 residues. The CDR3 sequence is CASSLFDSNSPLHF. CDR3 DNA sequence: TGCGCCAGCAGCCTTTTTGACAGCAATTCACCCCTCCACTTT.

The chain's CDR3 is CASRDENNYGYTF. CDR3 in DNA: TGTGCCAGCAGGGATGAGAATAACTATGGCTACACCTTC. This chain links TRBV2 with TRBJ1-2; unclear D gene. Per germline, CDR1 SNHLY and CDR2 FYNNEI. The CDR3 contains 13 residues. V dropped 6 bases and J dropped 1 base, with 9 bases sitting between them.

The chain couples TRBV12-5 to TRBJ2-7, with TRBD2 as a possible D gene (6 bases). Trimming shortened V by 5 bases and J by 0 bases, and 14 bases separated the two germline ends. Germline CDR1 LGHNT, CDR2 FRNRAP. CDR3 length: 15 residues. The CDR3 DNA sequence: TGTGCTAGTGGTCCCCCGGGACTGTCCTCCTACGAGCAGTACTTC. Its protein is CASGPPGLSSYEQYF.

This chain connects TRBV28 to TRBJ1-1, with D maybe TRBD1 (5 bases). Looked up from germline, CDR1 is MDHEN and CDR2 is SYDVKM. This CDR3 contains 13 residues. CDR3 nucleotide sequence: TGTGCGATCGGACGGGGGGGAAGCACTGAAGCTTTCTTT. Its protein is CAIGRGGSTEAFF.

V is TRBV7-6 and J is TRBJ1-2, with D perhaps matching TRBD1 (5 bases). The germline CDR1 and CDR2 sequences are SGHVS and FNYEAQ. V was cut by 2 bases and J by 4 bases, with 17 bases left in between. The CDR3 covers 16 residues. CDR3 DNA sequence: TGTGCCAGCAGCTTAACCGACAGACCCGACCGCTATGGCTACACCTTC. Protein sequence: CASSLTDRPDRYGYTF.

J is TRBJ2-2 and V is TRBV9; maybe TRBD2 (6 bases). Germline loops: CDR1 SGDLS, CDR2 YYNGEE. This CDR3 comprises 18 residues. Trimming took 4 bases from V and 7 from J, leaving 26 bases between them. The CDR3 protein is CASSPRRGEAGVFGELFF. DNA of the CDR3: TGTGCCAGCAGCCCAAGACGTGGGGAGGCTGGGGTATTCGGGGAGCTGTTTTTT.

The gene calls are TRBV5-4 and TRBJ2-1; D is undetermined. The CDR3 runs 11 residues. Germline CDR1 reads SGHNT; CDR2 reads YYREEE (reference sequence). V lost 4 bases and J lost 8, with 7 bases in between. CDR3 region: CASSGSYEQFF. CDR3 nucleotides: TGTGCCAGCAGCGGAAGCTATGAGCAGTTCTTC.

This chain links TRBV6-6 with TRBJ2-2; D uncertain. The CDR3 length is 14 residues. V shed 5 bases and J shed 0 bases, with 7 bases lying between them. Germline V gene data show CDR1 as MNHNY and CDR2 as SVGAGI (reference sequence). CDR3: CASSRDTNTGELFF. CDR3 nucleotides: TGTGCCAGCAGTCGCGACACGAACACCGGGGAGCTGTTTTTT.

The chain joins TRBV29-1 to TRBJ2-3, with D unclear. Per germline, CDR1 SQVTM and CDR2 ANQGSEA. Trimming cost V 3 bases and J 2 bases, with 12 bases left between them. The CDR3 sequence is 14 residues long. The CDR3 spells CSVDRMGTTDTQYF. Here the CDR3 DNA reads TGCAGCGTTGATCGGATGGGTACCACAGATACGCAGTATTTT.

The chain uses TRBV5-1 and TRBJ1-3; D possibly corresponds to TRBD1 (6 bases). This CDR3 is built from 16 residues. Germline V gene lookup returns CDR1 SGHRS and CDR2 YFSETQ. Trimming removed 0 bases at V and 0 bases at J, with 10 bases between. The CDR3: CASSLGAQGSGNTIYF. The CDR3 nucleotides are TGCGCCAGCAGCTTGGGGGCACAGGGCTCTGGAAACACCATATATTTT.

Comments on this clone: In the same sample, other DNA sequences code for this CDR3. The J gene is TRBJ1-1, the V gene TRBV6-1; D unclear. V lost 0 bases and J lost 3, with 5 bases in between. CDR3 length: 13 residues. Germline V gives CDR1 MNHNS, CDR2 SASEGT. The CDR3 DNA reads as TGTGCCAGCAGTGAAGCTTGGGACACTGAAGCTTTCTTT. Translating it yields CASSEAWDTEAFF.

The chain employs TRBV30 and TRBJ1-5, with TRBD1 as a possible D gene (6 bases). Deletions cut 8 bases from V and 5 bases from J, with 16 bases between. The CDR3 loop spans 13 amino acids. Germline V gene sequence: CDR1 GTSNPN, CDR2 SVGIG (reference sequence). The CDR3 region has the DNA TGTGCCGCTCGGACAGCGAGTGATCAGCCCCAGCATTTT. Its protein product is CAARTASDQPQHF.

The V call is TRBV24-1, the J call TRBJ2-1; D is possibly TRBD1 (7 bases). The CDR3 extends over 14 amino acids. The germline V gene has CDR1 KGHDR and CDR2 SFDVKD. The germline V and J ends were trimmed by 4 bases and 6 bases, with 12 bases remaining between them. The CDR3, as DNA: TGTGCCACCAGTGACCCCAGGGGGGCCAATGAGCAGTTCTTC. As protein: CATSDPRGANEQFF.

The chain couples TRBV19 to TRBJ1-1, with TRBD1 as a possible D gene (5 bases). The V gene's germline CDR1 is LNHDA and CDR2 SQIVND (reference sequence). V was cut by 5 bases and J by 10 bases, with 17 bases left in between. CDR3 size: 13 residues. CDR3 region: CASSVPRAGGAFF. DNA for the CDR3: TGTGCCAGTAGTGTTCCAAGGGCCGGGGGAGCTTTCTTT.

V and J are TRBV27 and TRBJ2-3; 8 bases match TRBD2. The CDR3 length is 15 residues. V gave up 7 bases and J gave up 5 bases; unmatched junction bases: 11. Germline V gives CDR1 MNHEY, CDR2 SMNVEV (reference sequence). CDR3 sequence reads: CASNSFSGVGDTQYF. CDR3 bases: TGTGCCAGCAACTCCTTTAGCGGGGTTGGAGATACGCAGTATTTT.

This clone was detected only a few times. The genes are TRBV5-8 and TRBJ1-5; a possible D gene is TRBD1 (6 bases). CDR1 and CDR2 from the germline V gene are SGHTS and YDEGEE. The V and J ends lost 4 bases and 4 bases respectively, with 9 bases between them. The length of the CDR3 is 13 residues. CDR3 in DNA: TGTGCCAGCAGCATGAGGGGGAATCAGCCCCAGCATTTT. Translated, it gives CASSMRGNQPQHF.

The V gene is TRBV27, the J gene TRBJ1-4, with D possibly being TRBD1 (5 bases). The CDR3 consists of 13 residues. The V end was cut by 2 bases, the J end by 8 bases, with 9 bases between. Germline assignment: CDR1 MNHEY and CDR2 SMNVEV (reference sequence). The chain's CDR3 is CASSLEHREKLFF. In DNA form, the CDR3 reads TGTGCCAGCAGTTTAGAGCACAGGGAAAAACTGTTTTTT.

The rearrangement joins TRBV15 to TRBJ2-2; D is undetermined. The V and J ends lost 0 bases and 1 base respectively, with 3 bases between them. This CDR3 has 14 amino acids. Per germline, CDR1 LNHNV and CDR2 YYDKDF (reference sequence). The CDR3: CATSRDRNTGELFF. The DNA for the CDR3 is TGTGCCACCAGCAGAGACCGGAACACCGGGGAGCTGTTTTTT.

The J gene is TRBJ1-2, the V gene TRBV6-5; 7 nucleotides align to TRBD1. There are 16 residues in the CDR3. Germline CDR1 is MNHEY and CDR2 is SVGAGI. V lost 0 bases to trimming and J lost 4 bases; unmatched junction nucleotides: 8. The CDR3 DNA sequence: TGTGCCAGCAGTTACTCGAACTTAGGGACAGCCTATGGCTACACCTTC. It translates to CASSYSNLGTAYGYTF.

Points on this clone: The sample carries other DNA sequences with the same CDR3. V and J are TRBV11-2 and TRBJ2-1; D is ambiguous. The CDR3 extends over 14 amino acids. The V gene's germline CDR1 is SGHAT and CDR2 FQNNGV. V gave up 0 bases and J gave up 5 bases, with 8 bases separating them. The chain's CDR3 is CASSLEVGNNEQFF. In nucleotides, the CDR3 is TGTGCCAGCAGCTTAGAAGTCGGAAACAATGAGCAGTTCTTC.

The rearrangement joins TRBV10-2 to TRBJ1-3, with a tentative D call TRBD1 (6 bases). The V and J ends lost 2 bases and 2 bases respectively, with 10 bases between them. Per the germline V gene, CDR1 is WSHSY and CDR2 is SAAADI. CDR3 length: 15 residues. Here the CDR3 reads CASSEVRGTGNTIYF. As DNA, the CDR3 is TGCGCCAGCAGTGAGGTGAGGGGGACTGGAAACACCATATATTTT.